The source of this T cell receptor (beta chain) is a study of PD-L1 blockade in urothelial cancer. Study context: Male sex and bladder-origin urothelial cancer characterized about 85% of the 29 patients. The median T cell count in blood samples was roughly 140,000. The number of prior chemotherapy regimens per patient was 0 to 3.

Time point given: pretreatment peripheral blood. The CDR3 is 13 amino acids. The germline V gene encodes CDR1 SGHAT and CDR2 FQDESV (reference sequence). The V and J ends lost 6 bases and 4 bases, in that order; junction bases with no gene match: 4. Data came from immunoSEQ multiplex PCR; TCRdb stores just in-frame clones and leaves some out. The sample has tens of thousands of clones, approximately 83% seen once; the top ten hold more than 12%. This material consisted of PBMCs, taken around atezolizumab (anti-PD-L1) treatment. This receptor was identified in a man in his 60s with urothelial cancer. The rearrangement uses TRBV11-1 and TRBJ2-7; TRBD1 agrees at 9 bases. The CDR3 loop is CASSLGTGYEQYF. The CDR3 coding sequence is TGTGCCAGCAGTCTCGGGACAGGGTACGAGCAGTACTTC.